The 8 T cell receptor beta chains given below trace back to one sample, sequenced in a study of T cell changes during pregnancy in multiple sclerosis. Sequencing was performed with immunoSEQ multiplex PCR; in TCRdb, only in-frame clones are kept and a portion is missing. Here the sample spans about 17,000 clones, roughly 84% being singletons. Specimen: CD8+ T cells from peripheral blood mononuclear cells, collected in the third trimester of pregnancy. The receptors shown here come from a female donor in good health, enrolled as a control in a pregnancy study.

The V gene is TRBV7-6, the J gene TRBJ1-1, with TRBD1 identical over 9 bases. The CDR3 has 15 amino acids. Germline V lookup: CDR1 SGHVS, CDR2 FNYEAQ. The V segment lost 5 bases and the J segment 2 bases; nucleotides outside the gene matches: 6. This chain's CDR3 is CASSQRQGGNTEAFF. In DNA form, the CDR3 reads TGTGCCAGCAGCCAGAGACAGGGGGGAAACACTGAAGCTTTCTTT.

The V gene is TRBV27, the J gene TRBJ2-1; 7 nucleotides align to TRBD2. Losses at the gene ends were 1 base for V and 8 bases for J; bases not matched to a gene: 8. CDR3 size: 15 residues. In germline, CDR1 is MNHEY, CDR2 SMNVEV (reference sequence). Here the CDR3 DNA reads TGTGCCAGCAGTTTATGGCGGGGGTGGGGCGATGAGCAGTTCTTC. This encodes CASSLWRGWGDEQFF.

Here the CDR3 reads CASSSSGTGSRETQYF. The CDR3 region has the DNA TGTGCCAGCAGCTCATCGGGGACAGGGAGCCGGGAGACCCAGTACTTC. This sequence joins TRBV7-9 and TRBJ2-5; 9 positions agree with TRBD1. Trimming removed 4 bases from V and 5 bases from J; junction bases left unmatched: 11. CDR1 SEHNR and CDR2 FQNEAQ come from the germline V gene (reference sequence). This CDR3 has 16 residues.

The chain links TRBV30 to TRBJ1-2, with D possibly being TRBD1 (6 bases). Trimming took off 1 base at V and 0 bases at J, with 18 bases between the two ends. CDR3 size: 17 residues. The germline V gene encodes CDR1 GTSNPN and CDR2 SVGIG (reference sequence). The CDR3 bases are TGTGCCTGGAGTGCTCACTCTCTCGGGACAACTAACTATGGCTACACCTTC. It codes for CAWSAHSLGTTNYGYTF. The complete variable domain, with remaining parts taken from reference TRBV30 and TRBJ1-2, reads SQTIHQWPATLVQPVGSPLSLECTVEGTSNPNLYWYRQAAGRGLQLLFYSVGIGQISSEVPQNLSASRPQDRQFILSSKKLLLSDSGFYLCAWSAHSLGTTNYGYTFGSGTRLTVV.

V is TRBV2 and J is TRBJ2-1, with 10 bases aligning to TRBD2. The CDR3 spans 15 residues. V gave up 6 bases and J gave up 4 bases; unmatched junction bases: 6. Germline V gives CDR1 SNHLY, CDR2 FYNNEI. The CDR3 protein is CASRSGTSEYNEQFF. Written as DNA, the CDR3 is TGTGCCAGCAGGTCCGGGACTAGCGAGTACAATGAGCAGTTCTTC.

The CDR3 bases are TGTGCCAGCAGTGTCGGGACAGGTTACAATGAGCAGTTCTTC. It is translated as CASSVGTGYNEQFF. This rearrangement joins TRBV6-5 to TRBJ2-1; 8 bases fit TRBD1. Looked up from germline, CDR1 is MNHEY and CDR2 is SVGAGI. V was pared by 5 bases and J by 4 bases, with 4 bases of the junction left unmatched. The CDR3 runs to 14 residues.

The chain joins TRBV28 to TRBJ1-1; D is ambiguous. The germline V gene encodes CDR1 MDHEN and CDR2 SYDVKM. The germline V and J ends were trimmed by 6 bases and 4 bases, with 12 bases remaining between them. This CDR3 spans 13 amino acids. The CDR3 sequence: CASRPNRGTEAFF. In DNA, the CDR3 is TGTGCCAGCAGACCTAACCGGGGCACTGAAGCTTTCTTT. Filled out from reference TRBV28 and TRBJ1-1, the complete variable domain reads DVKVTQSSRYLVKRTGEKVFLECVQDMDHENMFWYRQDPGLGLRLIYFSYDVKMKEKGDIPEGYSVSREKKERFSLILESASTNQTSMYLCASRPNRGTEAFFGQGTRLTVV.

The J gene is TRBJ2-7, the V gene TRBV6-5; tentative D call: TRBD2 (6 bases). CDR1 is MNHEY and CDR2 is SVGAGI in the germline V gene. The ends were cut back, 0 bases at V and 2 bases at J, with 11 bases in the middle. This CDR3 contains 15 residues. This chain's CDR3 is CASSYSRDFTYEQYF. DNA of the CDR3: TGTGCCAGCAGTTACTCTAGGGACTTTACCTACGAGCAGTACTTC.